This T cell receptor (beta chain) was sequenced in a study of cytomegalovirus exposure and HLA in healthy donors. TCRdb's copy holds only in-frame clones and misses some; the assay was immunoSEQ multiplex PCR. The sample holds more than 120,000 clones, roughly 86% seen once. This CDR3 region has 15 residues. The germline V gene has CDR1 PRHDT and CDR2 FYEKMQ (reference sequence). The V gene end was trimmed by 4 bases and the J gene end by 4 bases; junction bases not matched to a gene: 4. The sequence derives from a man aged 18-30 years in good health and CMV-seropositive. Material: PBMCs. The chain has TRBV13 and TRBJ2-2, with 9 bases that match TRBD1. The CDR3 region has the DNA TGTGCCAGCAGCTCGGGGACAGGGACCACCGGGGAGCTGTTTTTT. Translating gives CASSSGTGTTGELFF. Looking up the rest from reference TRBV13 and TRBJ2-2 gives the full variable domain: AAGVIQSPRHLIKEKRETATLKCYPIPRHDTVYWYQQGPGQDPQFLISFYEKMQSDKGSIPDRFSAQQFSDYHSELNMSSLELGDSALYFCASSSGTGTTGELFFGEGSRLTVL.